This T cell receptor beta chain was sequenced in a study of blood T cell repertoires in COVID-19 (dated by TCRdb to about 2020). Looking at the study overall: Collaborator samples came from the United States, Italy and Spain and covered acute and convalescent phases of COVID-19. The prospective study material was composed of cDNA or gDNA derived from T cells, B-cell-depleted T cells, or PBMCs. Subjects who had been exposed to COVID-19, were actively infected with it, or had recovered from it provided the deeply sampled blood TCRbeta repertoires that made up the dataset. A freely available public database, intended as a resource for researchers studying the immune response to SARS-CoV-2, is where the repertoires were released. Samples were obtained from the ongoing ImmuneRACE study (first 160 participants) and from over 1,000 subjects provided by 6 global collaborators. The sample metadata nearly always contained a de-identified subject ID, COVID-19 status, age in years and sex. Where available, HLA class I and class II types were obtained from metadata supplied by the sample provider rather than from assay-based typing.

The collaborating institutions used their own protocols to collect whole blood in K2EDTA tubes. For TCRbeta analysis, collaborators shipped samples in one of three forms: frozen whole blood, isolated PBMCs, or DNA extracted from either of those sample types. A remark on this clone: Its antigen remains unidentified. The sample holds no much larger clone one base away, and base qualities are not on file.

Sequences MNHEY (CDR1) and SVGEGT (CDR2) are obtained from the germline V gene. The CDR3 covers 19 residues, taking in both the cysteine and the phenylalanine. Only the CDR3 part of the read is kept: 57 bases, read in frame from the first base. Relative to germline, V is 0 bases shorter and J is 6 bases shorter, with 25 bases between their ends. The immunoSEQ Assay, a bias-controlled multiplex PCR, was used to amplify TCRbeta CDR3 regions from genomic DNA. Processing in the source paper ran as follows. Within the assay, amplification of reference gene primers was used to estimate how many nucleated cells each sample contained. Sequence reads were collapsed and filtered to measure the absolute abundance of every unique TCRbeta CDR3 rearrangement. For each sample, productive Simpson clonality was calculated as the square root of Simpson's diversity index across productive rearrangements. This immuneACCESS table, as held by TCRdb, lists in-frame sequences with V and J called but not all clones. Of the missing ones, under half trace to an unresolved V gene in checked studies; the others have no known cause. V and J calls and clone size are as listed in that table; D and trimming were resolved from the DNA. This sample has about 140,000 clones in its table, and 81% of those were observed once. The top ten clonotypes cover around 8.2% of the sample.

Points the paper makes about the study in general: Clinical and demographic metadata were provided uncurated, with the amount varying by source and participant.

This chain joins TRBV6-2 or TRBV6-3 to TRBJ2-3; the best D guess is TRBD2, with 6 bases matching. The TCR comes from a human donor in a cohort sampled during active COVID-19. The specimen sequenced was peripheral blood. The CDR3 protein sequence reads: CASSYSGAQGGLPEDTQYF. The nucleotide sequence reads TGTGCCAGCAGTTACTCGGGCGCTCAGGGAGGACTACCGGAGGATACGCAGTATTTT.